In its sample, the clone carrying this T cell receptor (beta chain) was seen many times. Its antigen is undetermined. The sample originates from a study of T cells after yellow fever vaccination. Study in general: Those fractions that held only low numbers of cells were prepared using the SMART-Seq v4 Ultra Low Input RNA kit.

Findings and caveats of the study: FACS-sorted repertoires might harbor abundant contaminating clonotypes from the bulk population. The secondary T-cell response peaked on day 5, not day 15, but was weaker.

V shed 6 bases, J shed 4 bases, and the junction held 6 bases outside the gene matches. The CDR3 is 15 residues long. Template switching with 5'RACE generated the TCR cDNA and added a universal primer site and UMIs. TCRdb re-derived calls from the 5' RACE reads in MiXCR, one entry per CDR3 protein. The sample shows around 100,000 distinct CDR3 sequences, 7% to 8.5% of them seen only once. The specimen was CD8+ T cells sorted from PBMCs, collected 45 days after the yellow fever booster vaccination. V usage is TRBV12-3 or TRBV12-4 and J usage is TRBJ2-2, with 9 bases matching TRBD1. The sequence was collected from a man under 40 who received the YFV17D yellow fever vaccine. The chain's CDR3 is CASRPGQGSTGELFF. CDR3 DNA sequence: TGTGCCAGCAGACCGGGACAGGGTTCCACCGGGGAGCTGTTTTTT.